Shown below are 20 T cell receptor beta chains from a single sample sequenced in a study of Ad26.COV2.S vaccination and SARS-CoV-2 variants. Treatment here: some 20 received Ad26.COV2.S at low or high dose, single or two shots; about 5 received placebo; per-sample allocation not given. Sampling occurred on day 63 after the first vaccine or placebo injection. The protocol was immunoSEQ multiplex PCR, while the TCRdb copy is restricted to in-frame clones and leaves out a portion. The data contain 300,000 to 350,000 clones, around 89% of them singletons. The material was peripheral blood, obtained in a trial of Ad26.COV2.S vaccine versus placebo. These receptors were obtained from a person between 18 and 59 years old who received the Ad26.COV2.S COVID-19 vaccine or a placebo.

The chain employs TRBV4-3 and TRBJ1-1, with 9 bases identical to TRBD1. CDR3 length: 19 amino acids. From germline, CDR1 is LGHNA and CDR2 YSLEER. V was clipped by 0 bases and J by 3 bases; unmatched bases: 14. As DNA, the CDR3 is TGCGCCAGCAGCCAAGATTTGGGACCGGGACAGGGAGTATACACTGAAGCTTTCTTT. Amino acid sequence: CASSQDLGPGQGVYTEAFF.

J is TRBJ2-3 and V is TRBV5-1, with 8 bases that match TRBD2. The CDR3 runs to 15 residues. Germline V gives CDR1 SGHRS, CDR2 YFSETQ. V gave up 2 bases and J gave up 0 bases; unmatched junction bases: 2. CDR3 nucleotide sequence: TGCGCCAGCAGCTTAGCGGGAGACAGCACAGATACGCAGTATTTT. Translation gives CASSLAGDSTDTQYF.

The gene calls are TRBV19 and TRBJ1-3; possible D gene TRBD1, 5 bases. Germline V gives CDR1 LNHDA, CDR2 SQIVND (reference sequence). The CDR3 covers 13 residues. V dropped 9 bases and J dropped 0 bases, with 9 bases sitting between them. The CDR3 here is CARIGGSGNTIYF. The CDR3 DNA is TGTGCCAGGATCGGGGGCTCTGGAAACACCATATATTTT.

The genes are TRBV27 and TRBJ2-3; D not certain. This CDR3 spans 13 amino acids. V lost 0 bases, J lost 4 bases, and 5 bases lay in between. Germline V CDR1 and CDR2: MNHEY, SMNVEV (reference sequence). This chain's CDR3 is CASSLSRADTQYF. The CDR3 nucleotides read TGTGCCAGCAGTTTATCCCGGGCAGATACGCAGTATTTT.

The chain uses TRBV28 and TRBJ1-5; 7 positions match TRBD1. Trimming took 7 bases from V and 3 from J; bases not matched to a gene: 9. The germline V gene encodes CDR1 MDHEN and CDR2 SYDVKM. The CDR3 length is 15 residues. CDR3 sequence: CASTLLQGVNQPQHF. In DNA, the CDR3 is TGTGCCAGCACCCTACTCCAGGGGGTCAATCAGCCCCAGCATTTT.

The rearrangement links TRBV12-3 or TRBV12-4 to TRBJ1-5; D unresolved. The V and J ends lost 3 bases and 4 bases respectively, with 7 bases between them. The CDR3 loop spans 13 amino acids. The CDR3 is CASSFRRNQPQHF. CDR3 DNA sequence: TGTGCCAGCAGTTTTCGCAGGAATCAGCCCCAGCATTTT.

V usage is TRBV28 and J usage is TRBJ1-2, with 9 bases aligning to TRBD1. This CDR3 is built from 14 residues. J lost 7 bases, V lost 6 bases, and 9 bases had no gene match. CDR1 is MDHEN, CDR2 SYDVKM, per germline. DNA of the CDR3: TGTGCCAGCAGGGTACCGGGACAGGGTTTTGGCTACACCTTC. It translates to CASRVPGQGFGYTF.

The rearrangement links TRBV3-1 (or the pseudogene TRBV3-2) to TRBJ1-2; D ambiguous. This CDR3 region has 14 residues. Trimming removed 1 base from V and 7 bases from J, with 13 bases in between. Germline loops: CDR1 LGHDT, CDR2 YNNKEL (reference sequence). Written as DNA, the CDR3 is TGTGCCAGCAGCCAAGGCGTGGGAGCTCTTGGCTACACCTTC. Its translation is CASSQGVGALGYTF.

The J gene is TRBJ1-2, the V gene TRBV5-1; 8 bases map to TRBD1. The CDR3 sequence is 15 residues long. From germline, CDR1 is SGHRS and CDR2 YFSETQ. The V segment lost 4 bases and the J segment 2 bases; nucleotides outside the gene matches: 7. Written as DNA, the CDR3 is TGCGCCAGCAGCGGGACAGGACTATCGAACTATGGCTACACCTTC. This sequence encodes CASSGTGLSNYGYTF.

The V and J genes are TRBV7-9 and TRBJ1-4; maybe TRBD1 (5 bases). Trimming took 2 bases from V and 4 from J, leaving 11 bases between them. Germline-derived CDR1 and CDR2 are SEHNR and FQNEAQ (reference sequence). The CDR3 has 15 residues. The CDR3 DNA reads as TGTGCCAGCAGCTTACAGGGTGGGGATAATGAAAAACTGTTTTTT. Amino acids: CASSLQGGDNEKLFF.

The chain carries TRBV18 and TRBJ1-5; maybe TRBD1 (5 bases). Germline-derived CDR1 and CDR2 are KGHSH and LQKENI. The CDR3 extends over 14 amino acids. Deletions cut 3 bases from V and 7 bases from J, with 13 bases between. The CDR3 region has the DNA TGTGCCAGCTCACCGTCTAAGGGGCAGCAGCCCCAGCATTTT. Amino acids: CASSPSKGQQPQHF.

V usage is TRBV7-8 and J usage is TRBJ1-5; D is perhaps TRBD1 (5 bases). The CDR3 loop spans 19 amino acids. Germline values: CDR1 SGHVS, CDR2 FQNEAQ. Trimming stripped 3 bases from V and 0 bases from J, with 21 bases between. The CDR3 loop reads CASSLSNAGATYSNQPQHF. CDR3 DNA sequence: TGTGCCAGCAGCTTGTCAAATGCCGGGGCCACTTATAGCAATCAGCCCCAGCATTTT.

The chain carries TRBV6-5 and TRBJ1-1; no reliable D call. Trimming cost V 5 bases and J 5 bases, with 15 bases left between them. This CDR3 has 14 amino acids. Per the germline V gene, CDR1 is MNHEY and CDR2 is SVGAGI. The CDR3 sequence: CASSPFIARTEAFF. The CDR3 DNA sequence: TGTGCCAGCAGTCCCTTTATAGCGCGGACTGAAGCTTTCTTT.

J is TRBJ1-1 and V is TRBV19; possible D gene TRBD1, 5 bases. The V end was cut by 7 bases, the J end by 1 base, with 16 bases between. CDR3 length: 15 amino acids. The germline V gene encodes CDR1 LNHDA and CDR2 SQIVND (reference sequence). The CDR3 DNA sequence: TGTGCCAGTACCCCCGGGGCAGGGAGGAACACTGAAGCTTTCTTT. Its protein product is CASTPGAGRNTEAFF.

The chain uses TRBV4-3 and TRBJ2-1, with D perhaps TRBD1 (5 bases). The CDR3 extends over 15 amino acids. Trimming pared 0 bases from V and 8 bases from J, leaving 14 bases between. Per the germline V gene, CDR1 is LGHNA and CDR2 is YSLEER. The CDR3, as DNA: TGCGCCAGCAGCCAAGAAGGGGAAACTGGCGATGAGCAGTTCTTC. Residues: CASSQEGETGDEQFF.

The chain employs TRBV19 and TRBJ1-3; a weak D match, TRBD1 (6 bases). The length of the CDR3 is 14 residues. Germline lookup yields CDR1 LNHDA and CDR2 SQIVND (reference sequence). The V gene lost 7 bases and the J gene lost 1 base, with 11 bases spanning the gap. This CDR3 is CASNAGASGNTIYF. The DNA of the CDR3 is TGTGCCAGTAACGCAGGGGCGTCTGGAAACACCATATATTTT.

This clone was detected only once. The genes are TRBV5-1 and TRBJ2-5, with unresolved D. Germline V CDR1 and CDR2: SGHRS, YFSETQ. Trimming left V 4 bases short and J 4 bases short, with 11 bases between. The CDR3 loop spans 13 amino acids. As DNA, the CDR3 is TGCGCCAGCAGCCCCCTGGGTGTAGAGACCCAGTACTTC. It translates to CASSPLGVETQYF.

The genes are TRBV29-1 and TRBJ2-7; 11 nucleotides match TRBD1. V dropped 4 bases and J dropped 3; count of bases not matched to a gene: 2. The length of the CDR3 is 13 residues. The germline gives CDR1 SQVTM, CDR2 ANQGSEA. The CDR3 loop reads CSVGGTGGYEQYF. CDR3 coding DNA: TGCAGCGTTGGCGGGACAGGGGGCTACGAGCAGTACTTC.

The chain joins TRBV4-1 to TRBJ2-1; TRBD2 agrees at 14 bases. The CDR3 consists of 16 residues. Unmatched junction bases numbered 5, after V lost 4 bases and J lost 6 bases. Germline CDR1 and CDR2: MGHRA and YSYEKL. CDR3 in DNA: TGCGCCAGCAGCCGTACCGGGACTAGCGGGAGCAATGAGCAGTTCTTC. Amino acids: CASSRTGTSGSNEQFF.

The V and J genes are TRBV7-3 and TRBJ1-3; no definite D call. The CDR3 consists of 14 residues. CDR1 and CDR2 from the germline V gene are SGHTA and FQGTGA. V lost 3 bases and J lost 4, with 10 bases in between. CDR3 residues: CASSFGLSGNTIYF. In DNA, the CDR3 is TGTGCCAGCAGCTTCGGATTGTCGGGAAACACCATATATTTT.